This T cell receptor beta chain was obtained from a study of blood T cell repertoires in COVID-19. This CDR3 spans 15 amino acids. Germline loops: CDR1 MNHEY, CDR2 SVGAGI. The V end was cut by 0 bases, the J end by 2 bases, with 10 bases between. Clones were sequenced by immunoSEQ multiplex PCR, and TCRdb holds only the in-frame ones, with some missing. The table has some 140,000 clones, 79% seen once. This clone turned up a few times. Sequenced material: peripheral blood. The source of this sequence is a man aged 55 to 69 with acute or convalescent COVID-19. This sequence joins TRBV6-5 and TRBJ1-2; D unresolved. Here the CDR3 reads CASSYSGGINYGYTF. The CDR3, as DNA: TGTGCCAGCAGTTACTCGGGAGGGATCAACTATGGCTACACCTTC.